This TCR beta chain was identified during a study of T cell changes during pregnancy in multiple sclerosis. The CDR3 extends over 13 amino acids. Germline V gene data show CDR1 as LGHNA and CDR2 as YSLEER. V dropped 4 bases and J dropped 4 bases, with 11 bases sitting between them. Sequencing used immunoSEQ multiplex PCR; TCRdb keeps in-frame clones, though not all of them. The repertoire holds 80,000 to 100,000 clones, about nine tenths seen once, with over 1.5% in the top ten. This chain joins TRBV4-3 and TRBJ2-7; D is perhaps TRBD1 (5 bases). The sequencing here drew on peripheral blood, taken after pregnancy. This sequence originates from a female donor in good health, enrolled as a control in a pregnancy study. This CDR3 is CASSRPGFYEQYF. For the CDR3, the DNA is TGCGCCAGCAGCCGGCCAGGGTTTTACGAGCAGTACTTC.